This is a list of T cell receptor beta chains from one sample in a study of cytomegalovirus exposure and HLA in healthy donors. The data were produced by immunoSEQ multiplex PCR, yet TCRdb's version contains in-frame clones alone and is incomplete. The sample includes tens of thousands of clones, more than 60% of them seen just once. The sequencing sample was made of PBMCs. The receptor source for this set is a man in his thirties or forties in good health and CMV-seronegative. Each CDR3 is given with its conserved first and last residue. A D gene is named only where the DNA matches it firmly. Size tells how often a clone was seen (once, few, many) or the class of an expanded clone, and some rows leave it out.

V gene	J gene	D gene	clone size	CDR3 DNA	CDR3 protein
TRBV2	TRBJ1-5	TRBD1	-	TGTGCCAGCAAAGACAGGGGAAGCAATCAGCCCCAGCATTTT	CASKDRGSNQPQHF
TRBV5-1	TRBJ2-7	TRBD2	-	TGCGCCAGCAGCGACGCTAGCGGAGCCTACGAGCAGTACTTC	CASSDASGAYEQYF
TRBV7-2	TRBJ2-7	TRBD2	-	TGTGCCAGCAGCCGTAGAGCGGGGGGGCCTTTGTACGAGCAGTACTTC	CASSRRAGGPLYEQYF
TRBV11-2	TRBJ1-2	TRBD1	-	TGTGCCGAGAGCAGGGGGAGCGGCTACACCTTC	CAESRGSGYTF
TRBV5-1	TRBJ2-3	-	few	TGCGCCAGCAGCTCCCAGGGTCTCACAGATACGCAGTATTTT	CASSSQGLTDTQYF
TRBV4-1	TRBJ1-1	-	-	TGCGCCAGCAGCCGAGTCCGAGAAACTGAAGCTTTCTTT	CASSRVRETEAFF
TRBV7-2	TRBJ2-5	TRBD2	-	TGTGCCAGCAGCTTCGGAATAGCGGGAGGAGAGGAGACCCAGTACTTC	CASSFGIAGGEETQYF
TRBV2	TRBJ2-7	TRBD2	-	TGTGCCAGCCTTAGCGGGAGTGGCTACGAGCAGTACTTC	CASLSGSGYEQYF
TRBV7-6	TRBJ2-2	-	-	TGTGCCAGCAGGGAAAGCGCCGGGGAGCTGTTTTTT	CASRESAGELFF
TRBV29-1	TRBJ1-1	TRBD1	few	TGCAGCGTTGGACAGGGGAGTGAAGCTTTCTTT	CSVGQGSEAFF
TRBV2	TRBJ2-7	-	-	TGTGCCAGCAGTGAAGCATCCGTACTAAGCTACGAGCAGTACTTC	CASSEASVLSYEQYF
TRBV4-2	TRBJ2-1	-	-	TGTGCCAGCAGCCAAGGCTCGGATAGATGGGCTGAGCAGTTCTTC	CASSQGSDRWAEQFF
TRBV6-5	TRBJ2-5	-	-	TGTGCCAGCAGTCTCCCCGGAGGGAGCCAAGAGACCCAGTACTTC	CASSLPGGSQETQYF
TRBV29-1	TRBJ1-1	TRBD1	-	TGCAGCGTTGATAAAGGACAGGGGACCCCTGAAGCTTTCTTT	CSVDKGQGTPEAFF
TRBV29-1	TRBJ2-1	TRBD1	-	TGCAGCGTTGGAGGGGGCGGGTCCTACAATGAGCAGTTCTTC	CSVGGGGSYNEQFF
TRBV4-3	TRBJ2-4	-	-	TGCGCCAGCAGCCACCTACAGGGTACCAAAAACATTCAGTACTTC	CASSHLQGTKNIQYF
TRBV4-3	TRBJ2-3	-	few	TGCGCCAGCAGCCCCCCAGGTAGGTCTAAGACAGATACGCAGTATTTT	CASSPPGRSKTDTQYF